This T cell receptor beta chain was obtained from a study of cytomegalovirus exposure and HLA in healthy donors. Findings and caveats of the study: Most TCR beta V segments were productive about 87% or about 30% of the time in an earlier analysis. Sequencing had likely introduced a cluster of highly shared sequence variants as an artifact. TCR association rates varied by HLA locus in a later analysis, with DRB1 highest and HLA-C lowest.

In the case of this clone: Its antigen remains unknown.

Trimming left V 2 bases short and J 0 bases short, with 8 bases between. This CDR3 is built from 15 residues. Germline V gives CDR1 KGHSH, CDR2 LQKENI. PCR was performed using 60 Vbeta and 13 Jbeta primers. The protocol was immunoSEQ multiplex PCR, while the TCRdb copy is restricted to in-frame clones and leaves out a portion. This sample has 100,000 or so clones, with 76% found just once. The donors, nominally healthy at sampling, likely had unrecorded immune exposures. Specimen: PBMCs. V and J are TRBV18 and TRBJ1-5; D gene unclear. The sequence was obtained from a woman aged 40-49 years in good health and CMV-seropositive. The CDR3 nucleotides read TGTGCCAGCTCACCAGCGGTCAGTAGCAATCAGCCCCAGCATTTT. Translation gives CASSPAVSSNQPQHF.